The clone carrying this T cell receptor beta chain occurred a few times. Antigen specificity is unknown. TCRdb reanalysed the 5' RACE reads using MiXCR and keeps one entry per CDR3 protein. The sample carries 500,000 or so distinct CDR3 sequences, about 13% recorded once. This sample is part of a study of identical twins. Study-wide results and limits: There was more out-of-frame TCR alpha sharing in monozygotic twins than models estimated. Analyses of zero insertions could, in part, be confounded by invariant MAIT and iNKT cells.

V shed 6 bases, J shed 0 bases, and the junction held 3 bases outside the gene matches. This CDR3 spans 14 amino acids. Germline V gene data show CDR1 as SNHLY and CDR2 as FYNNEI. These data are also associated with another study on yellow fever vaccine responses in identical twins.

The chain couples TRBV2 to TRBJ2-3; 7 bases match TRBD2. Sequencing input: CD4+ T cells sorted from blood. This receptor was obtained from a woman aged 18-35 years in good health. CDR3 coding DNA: TGTGCCAGCAGAAAGCGGGGTAGCACAGATACGCAGTATTTT. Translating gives CASRKRGSTDTQYF.